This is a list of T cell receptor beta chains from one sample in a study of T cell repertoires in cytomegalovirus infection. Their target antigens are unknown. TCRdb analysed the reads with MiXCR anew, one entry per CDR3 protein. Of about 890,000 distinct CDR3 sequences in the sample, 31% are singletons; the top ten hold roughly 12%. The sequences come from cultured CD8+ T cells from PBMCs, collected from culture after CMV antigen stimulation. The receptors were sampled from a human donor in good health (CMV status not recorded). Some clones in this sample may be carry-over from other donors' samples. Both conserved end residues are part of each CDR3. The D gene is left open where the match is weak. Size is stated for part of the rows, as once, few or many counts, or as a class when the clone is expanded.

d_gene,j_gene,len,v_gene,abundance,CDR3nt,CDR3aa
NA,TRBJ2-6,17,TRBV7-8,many,TGTGCCAGCAGCCAACGAATTACACCCTCTGGGGCCAACGTCCTGACTTTC,CASSQRITPSGANVLTF
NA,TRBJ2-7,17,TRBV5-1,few,TGCGCCAGCAGCTCCAGGGGGGGGGGACCTTTGACCTACGAGCAGTACTTC,CASSSRGGGPLTYEQYF
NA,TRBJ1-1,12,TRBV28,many,TGTGCCAGCAGCTTTACGAACACTGAAGCTTTCTTT,CASSFTNTEAFF
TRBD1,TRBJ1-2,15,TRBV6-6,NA,TGTGCCAGCAGTTACTCCGACAGGGTTAGCTATGGCTACACCTTC,CASSYSDRVSYGYTF
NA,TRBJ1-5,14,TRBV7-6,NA,TGTGCTAGCAGCCCCTCAAGGGTGCCGTGTCCCCAGCATTTT,CASSPSRVPCPQHF
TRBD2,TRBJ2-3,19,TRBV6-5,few,TGTGCCAGCAGTTACGCCACGGGGGGGCCGGAACTTCACACAGATACGCAGTATTTT,CASSYATGGPELHTDTQYF
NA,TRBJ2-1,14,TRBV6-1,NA,TGTGCCAGCAGTTATGGACAAGTCCCCAATGAGCAGTTCTTC,CASSYGQVPNEQFF
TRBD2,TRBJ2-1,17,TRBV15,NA,TGTGCCACCACCGATCCCGGACTAGCGGGGGCAGAGAATGAGCAGTTCTTC,CATTDPGLAGAENEQFF
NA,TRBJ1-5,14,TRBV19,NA,TGTGCCAGTAGCCCTCGGAAGGGCTATCAGCCCCAGCATTTT,CASSPRKGYQPQHF
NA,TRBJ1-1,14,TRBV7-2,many,TGTGCCAGCAGCTTACCTCCCCTGGCGGCTGAAGCTTTCTTT,CASSLPPLAAEAFF
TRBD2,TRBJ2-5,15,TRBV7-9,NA,TGTGCCAGCAGCTCGACAGCGGGGGGGCTGGAGACCCAGTACTTC,CASSSTAGGLETQYF
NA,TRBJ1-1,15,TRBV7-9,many,TGTGCCAGCAGCTTAGTAGGTGGAAAGAACACTGAAGCTTTCTTT,CASSLVGGKNTEAFF
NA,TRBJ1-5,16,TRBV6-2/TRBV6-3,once,TGTGCCAGCAACAAGGGTACTACCAATAGCAATCAGCCCCAGCATTTT,CASNKGTTNSNQPQHF
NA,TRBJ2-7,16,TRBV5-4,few,TGTGCCAGCAGCCGTGTTGTAGGGACGGGGAACTACGAGCAGTACTTC,CASSRVVGTGNYEQYF
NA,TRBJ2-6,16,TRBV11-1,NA,TGTGCCAGCAGCTTAGTCCCGGGTTCTGGGGCCAACGTCCTGACTTTC,CASSLVPGSGANVLTF
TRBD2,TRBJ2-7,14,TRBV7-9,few,TGTGCCAGCAGCACGCCCGGGGGGGCCTACGAGCAGTACTTC,CASSTPGGAYEQYF
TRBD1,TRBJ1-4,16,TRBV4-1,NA,TGCGCCAGCAGCCAAGAACCGGGACAGGGGAATGAAAAACTGTTTTTT,CASSQEPGQGNEKLFF
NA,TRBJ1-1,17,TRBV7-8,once,TGTGCCAGCAGCGTGACAGGTAGGGGGACTCTGAACACTGAAGCTTTCTTT,CASSVTGRGTLNTEAFF
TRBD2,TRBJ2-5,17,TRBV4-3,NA,TGCGCCAGCAGCCAAGACCGGACTAGCGGGGGACAAGAGACCCAGTACTTC,CASSQDRTSGGQETQYF
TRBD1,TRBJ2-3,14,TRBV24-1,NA,TGTGCCACCAGTGGGGGACAGGCGAGAGATACGCAGTATTTT,CATSGGQARDTQYF
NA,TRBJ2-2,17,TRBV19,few,TGTGCCAGTAGTATTTGGACCGACTTCACGAACACCGGGGAGCTGTTTTTT,CASSIWTDFTNTGELFF
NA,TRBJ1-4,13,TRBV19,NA,TGTGCCAGTAGTATTTCGGCTTCCGAAAAACTGTTTTTT,CASSISASEKLFF
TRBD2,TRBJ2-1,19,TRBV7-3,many,TGTGCCAGCAGCTTAGAAACAGTAGCGGGGGGCCCTTCGTACAATGAGCAGTTCTTC,CASSLETVAGGPSYNEQFF
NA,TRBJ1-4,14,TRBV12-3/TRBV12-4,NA,TGTGCCAGCAATGGCAGGGCAACTAATGAAAAACTGTTTTTT,CASNGRATNEKLFF
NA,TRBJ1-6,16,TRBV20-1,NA,TGCAGTGCTGGTAGCAACCGGGACATCTCAAATTCACCCCTCCACTTT,CSAGSNRDISNSPLHF